The rows below give T cell receptor beta chains drawn from one sample of a study of identical twins. In TCRdb, the 5' RACE reads were re-called with MiXCR into one record per CDR3 protein. The data contain approximately 620,000 distinct CDR3 sequences, 8.6% of them singletons. These same records also appear under a second study, on yellow fever vaccine responses in identical twins.

Sequencing input: PBMCs. These receptors were taken from a woman aged 18-29 years in good health. Each CDR3 is given with its conserved first and last residue. A D gene is named only where the DNA matches it firmly. Clone size is given for some rows only: seen once, a few or many times, or a class if the clone is expanded.

>few|TRBJ2-3|TRBV20-1|13|-
CSAREDSTDTQYF
TGCAGTGCTAGAGAAGACAGCACAGATACGCAGTATTTT
>many|TRBJ2-1|TRBV6-5|18|TRBD2
CASSYGASGRSSYNEQFF
TGTGCCAGCAGTTACGGGGCTAGCGGGCGAAGCTCCTACAATGAGCAGTTCTTC
>-|TRBJ2-7|TRBV12-3/TRBV12-4|15|-
CASSLGSSAAYEQYF
TGTGCCAGCAGTTTAGGGTCCTCGGCAGCCTACGAGCAGTACTTC
>many|TRBJ1-1|TRBV29-1|12|TRBD1
CSVGTGVFEAFF
TGCAGCGTTGGCACAGGGGTTTTTGAAGCTTTCTTT
>-|TRBJ2-1|TRBV6-5|14|-
CASSWTPSYNEQFF
TGTGCCAGCAGTTGGACCCCTAGTTACAATGAGCAGTTCTTC
>-|TRBJ1-2|TRBV15|11|TRBD1
CATQGARGYTF
TGTGCCACCCAGGGGGCGCGTGGCTACACCTTC
>-|TRBJ2-3|TRBV29-1|11|TRBD2
CTGGGTDTQYF
TGCACCGGGGGGGGCACAGATACGCAGTATTTT
>-|TRBJ2-2|TRBV6-2/TRBV6-3|16|TRBD1
CASSYQAGGNTGELFF
TGTGCCAGCAGTTATCAGGCAGGGGGGAACACCGGGGAGCTGTTTTTT
>-|TRBJ2-7|TRBV20-1|15|TRBD2
CSARQASGLSYEQYF
TGCAGTGCTCGCCAGGCTAGCGGTCTATCCTACGAGCAGTACTTC
>few|TRBJ2-7|TRBV5-5|14|-
CASSFTRGDYEQYF
TGTGCCAGCAGCTTCACCAGGGGAGATTACGAGCAGTACTTC
>-|TRBJ1-1|TRBV11-3|12|-
CASSLRGSEAFF
TGTGCCAGCAGCTTAAGGGGGTCTGAAGCTTTCTTT
>few|TRBJ2-7|TRBV3-1|14|TRBD1
CASSPTGSGREQYF
TGTGCCAGCAGCCCGACAGGGAGCGGAAGGGAGCAGTACTTC
>few|TRBJ2-5|TRBV7-8|14|-
CASSLVSWVETQYF
TGTGCCAGCAGCTTAGTGTCATGGGTAGAGACCCAGTACTTC
>-|TRBJ2-7|TRBV12-3/TRBV12-4|15|TRBD2
CASSSSGTSNYEQYF
TGTGCCAGCAGCAGCTCCGGGACTAGCAACTACGAGCAGTACTTC
>-|TRBJ2-5|TRBV20-1|13|TRBD2
CSAVAGGRQTQYF
TGCAGTGCTGTAGCGGGGGGGCGGCAGACCCAGTACTTC
>few|TRBJ2-2|TRBV6-5|16|-
CASSYTQASGAGELFF
TGTGCCAGCAGTTACACTCAGGCAAGCGGTGCCGGGGAGCTGTTTTTT
>-|TRBJ2-1|TRBV20-1|13|TRBD2
CSARAGGSNEQFF
TGCAGTGCTAGAGCGGGAGGGTCGAATGAGCAGTTCTTC
>-|TRBJ1-5|TRBV12-3/TRBV12-4|14|TRBD1
CASSKTGSNQPQHF
TGTGCCAGCAGCAAGACAGGGAGCAATCAGCCCCAGCATTTT